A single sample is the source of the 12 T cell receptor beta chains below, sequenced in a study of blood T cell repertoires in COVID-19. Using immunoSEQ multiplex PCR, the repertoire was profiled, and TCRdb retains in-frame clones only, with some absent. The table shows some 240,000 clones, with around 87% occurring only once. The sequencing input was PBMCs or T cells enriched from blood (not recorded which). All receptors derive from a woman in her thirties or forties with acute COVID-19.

This chain's CDR3 is CASSPSGGVLEKLFF. The CDR3 region has the DNA TGTGCCAGCAGCCCCTCAGGGGGTGTGTTGGAAAAACTGTTTTTT. The chain recombines TRBV27 with TRBJ1-4; TRBD1 matches 7 bases. The length of the CDR3 is 15 residues. V trimming: 6 bases; J trimming: 8 bases; junction bases outside the gene matches: 12. CDR1 and CDR2 (germline): MNHEY, SMNVEV (reference sequence).

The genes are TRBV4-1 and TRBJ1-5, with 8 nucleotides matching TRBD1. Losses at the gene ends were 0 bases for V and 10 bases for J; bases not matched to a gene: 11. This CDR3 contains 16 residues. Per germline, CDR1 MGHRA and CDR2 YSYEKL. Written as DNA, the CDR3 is TGCGCCAGCAGCCAAGAAGTGACAGGGGCCGGAGGACCCCAGCATTTT. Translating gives CASSQEVTGAGGPQHF.

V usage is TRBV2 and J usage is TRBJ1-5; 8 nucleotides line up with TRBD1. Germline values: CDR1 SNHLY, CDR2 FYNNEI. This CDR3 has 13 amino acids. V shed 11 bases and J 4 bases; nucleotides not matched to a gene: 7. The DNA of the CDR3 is TGTGCCGGAGCAGGGGGCCCAAATCAGCCCCAGCATTTT. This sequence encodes CAGAGGPNQPQHF.

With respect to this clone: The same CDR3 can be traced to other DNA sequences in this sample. CDR3 residues: CASSPRLAGSYNEQFF. In nucleotides, the CDR3 is TGTGCCAGCAGCCCGAGACTAGCGGGGTCCTACAATGAGCAGTTCTTC. The genes are TRBV9 and TRBJ2-1, with 11 bases matching TRBD2. The CDR3 runs to 16 residues. Germline CDR1 SGDLS, CDR2 YYNGEE. V lost 4 bases, J lost 1 base, and 4 bases stayed unmatched.

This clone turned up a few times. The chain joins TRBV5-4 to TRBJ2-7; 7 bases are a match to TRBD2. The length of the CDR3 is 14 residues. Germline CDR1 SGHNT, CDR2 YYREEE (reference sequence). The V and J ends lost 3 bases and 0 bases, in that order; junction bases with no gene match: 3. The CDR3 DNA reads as TGTGCCAGCAGCTACGGGACTAACTCCTACGAGCAGTACTTC. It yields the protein CASSYGTNSYEQYF. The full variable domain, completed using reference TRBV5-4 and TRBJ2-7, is ETGVTQSPTHLIKTRGQQVTLRCSSQSGHNTVSWYQQALGQGPQFIFQYYREEENGRGNFPPRFSGLQFPNYSSELNVNALELDDSALYLCASSYGTNSYEQYFGPGTRLTVT.

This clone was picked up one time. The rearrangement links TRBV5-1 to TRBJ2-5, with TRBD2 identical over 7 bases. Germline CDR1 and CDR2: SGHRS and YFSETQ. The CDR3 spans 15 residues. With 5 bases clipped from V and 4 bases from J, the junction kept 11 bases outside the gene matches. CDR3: CASRYLAAALETQYF. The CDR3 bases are TGCGCCAGCAGATACCTAGCGGCCGCGTTAGAGACCCAGTACTTC.

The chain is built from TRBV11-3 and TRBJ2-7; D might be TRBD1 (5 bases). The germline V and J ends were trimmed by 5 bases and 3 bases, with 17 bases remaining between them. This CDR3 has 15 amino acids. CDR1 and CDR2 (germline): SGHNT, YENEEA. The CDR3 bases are TGTGCCAGCAGCATCTGGACATCCCAGTACTACGAGCAGTACTTC. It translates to CASSIWTSQYYEQYF.

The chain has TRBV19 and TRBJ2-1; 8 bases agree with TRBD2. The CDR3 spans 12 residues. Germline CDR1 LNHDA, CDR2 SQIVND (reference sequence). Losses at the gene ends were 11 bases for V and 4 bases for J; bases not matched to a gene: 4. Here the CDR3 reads CASTGGYNEQFF. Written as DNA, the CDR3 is TGTGCCTCTACGGGGGGGTACAATGAGCAGTTCTTC.

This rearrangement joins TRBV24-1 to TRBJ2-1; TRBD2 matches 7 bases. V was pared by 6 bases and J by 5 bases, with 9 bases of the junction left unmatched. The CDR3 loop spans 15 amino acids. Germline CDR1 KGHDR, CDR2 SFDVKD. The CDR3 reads CATSLAGDRDNEQFF. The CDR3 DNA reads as TGTGCCACCAGTCTTGCGGGAGATCGCGACAATGAGCAGTTCTTC.

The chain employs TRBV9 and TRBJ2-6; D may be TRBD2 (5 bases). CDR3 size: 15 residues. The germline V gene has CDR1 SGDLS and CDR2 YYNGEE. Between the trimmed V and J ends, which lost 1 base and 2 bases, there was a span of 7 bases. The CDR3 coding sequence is TGTGCCAGCAGCGTATTGGGAGCTGGGGCCAACGTCCTGACTTTC. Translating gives CASSVLGAGANVLTF.

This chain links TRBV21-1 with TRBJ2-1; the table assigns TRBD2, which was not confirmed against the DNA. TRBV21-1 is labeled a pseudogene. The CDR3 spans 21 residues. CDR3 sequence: CASSKGFEGGLSVGSYNEQFF. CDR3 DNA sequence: TGTGCCAGCAGCAAAGGATTCGAGGGAGGGCTTTCGGTAGGCTCCTACAATGAGCAGTTCTTC.

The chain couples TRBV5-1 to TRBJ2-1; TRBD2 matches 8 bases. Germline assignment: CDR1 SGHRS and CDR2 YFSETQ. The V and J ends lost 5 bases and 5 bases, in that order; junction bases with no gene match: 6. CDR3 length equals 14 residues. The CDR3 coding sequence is TGCGCCAGCAGGGGGTCAGCGGGGGACAATGAGCAGTTCTTC. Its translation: CASRGSAGDNEQFF.